A single sample is the source of the 28 T cell receptor beta chains below, sequenced in a study of PD-1 blockade in mismatch repair-deficient tumors. Profiled with immunoSEQ multiplex PCR; TCRdb holds only in-frame clones, not every one. The sample contains 80,000 to 100,000 clones, more than 65% of which appear only once. The source was peripheral blood, collected 12 weeks after starting pembrolizumab. The receptor set was obtained from an adult with mismatch repair-deficient cancer.

The rearrangement joins TRBV11-2 to TRBJ2-1; D not certain. Germline CDR1 reads SGHAT; CDR2 reads FQNNGV. The CDR3 is 16 residues long. Deletions cut 1 base from V and 4 bases from J, with 14 bases between. This CDR3 reads CASSLGNGRRYNEQFF. The CDR3 DNA is TGTGCCAGCAGCTTAGGAAACGGAAGACGATACAATGAGCAGTTCTTC.

This rearrangement joins TRBV7-8 to TRBJ2-7; the match to TRBD1 covers 9 bases. Germline CDR1 reads SGHVS; CDR2 reads FQNEAQ. V lost 1 base to trimming and J lost 4 bases; unmatched junction nucleotides: 2. This CDR3 region has 14 residues. CDR3 coding DNA: TGTGCCAGCAGCTTAGGGGGACAGGGTTACGAGCAGTACTTC. This translates into CASSLGGQGYEQYF.

The chain employs TRBV19 and TRBJ2-5; 7 nucleotides align to TRBD1. Germline V gives CDR1 LNHDA, CDR2 SQIVND (reference sequence). With V trimmed by 8 bases and J by 3 bases, 6 bases remained unmatched. The CDR3 runs to 13 residues. The CDR3 here is CASARTGEETQYF. CDR3 DNA sequence: TGTGCCAGTGCAAGGACAGGAGAAGAGACCCAGTACTTC.

The gene calls are TRBV5-1 and TRBJ2-7, with D possibly matching TRBD1 (6 bases). This CDR3 comprises 13 residues. CDR1 SGHRS and CDR2 YFSETQ come from the germline V gene. Trimming removed 2 bases from V and 3 bases from J, with 9 bases in between. This chain's CDR3 is CASSLTGIYEQYF. DNA of the CDR3: TGCGCCAGCAGCTTAACAGGGATCTACGAGCAGTACTTC.

The gene calls are TRBV5-1 and TRBJ1-1; 8 positions agree with TRBD1. The CDR3 length is 14 residues. V was pared by 0 bases and J by 7 bases, with 5 bases of the junction left unmatched. Germline V gene lookup returns CDR1 SGHRS and CDR2 YFSETQ. CDR3 bases: TGCGCCAGCAGCTTGGGGGGAGACAGGGGTGAAGCTTTCTTT. This codes for CASSLGGDRGEAFF.

The CDR3 region has the DNA TGCAGCTGTACAGGGACGAACACTGAAGCTTTCTTT. Translation: CSCTGTNTEAFF. J is TRBJ1-1 and V is TRBV29-1; a weak D match, TRBD1 (6 bases). CDR1 is SQVTM, CDR2 ANQGSEA, per germline. The CDR3 has 12 amino acids. V was trimmed by 8 bases and J by 1 base, leaving 11 bases between them.

V is TRBV15 and J is TRBJ2-3; tentative D call: TRBD2 (6 bases). This CDR3 is 16 amino acids long. Deletions cut 1 base from V and 4 bases from J, with 15 bases between. Germline CDR1 LNHNV, CDR2 YYDKDF (reference sequence). The CDR3 nucleotides are TGTGCCACCAGCAGAGTAATGGGACTGGTGGCAGATACGCAGTATTTT. Its translation is CATSRVMGLVADTQYF.

The chain links TRBV7-2 to TRBJ2-7; the D call may be TRBD1 or TRBD2 (5 bases each). CDR1 SGHTA and CDR2 FQGNSA come from the germline V gene. Trimming cost V 1 base and J 4 bases, with 14 bases left between them. The CDR3 length is 15 residues. CDR3 in amino acids: CASSLGRGWGYEQYF. The CDR3 DNA reads TGTGCCAGCAGCTTAGGACGCGGCTGGGGGTACGAGCAGTACTTC. The whole variable domain, filled in from reference TRBV7-2 and TRBJ2-7, reads GAGVSQSPSNKVTEKGKDVELRCDPISGHTALYWYRQSLGQGLEFLIYFQGNSAPDKSGLPSDRFSAERTGGSVSTLTIQRTQQEDSAVYLCASSLGRGWGYEQYFGPGTRLTVT.

V is TRBV11-2 and J is TRBJ1-4; TRBD1 matches at 10 bases. J was trimmed by 7 bases and V by 2 bases; bases with no gene match: 7. The germline CDR1 and CDR2 sequences are SGHAT and FQNNGV. The CDR3 has 16 amino acids. For the CDR3, the DNA is TGTGCCAGCAGCTTAAAGGGTAGGACAGGGGGTGAAAAACTGTTTTTT. This encodes CASSLKGRTGGEKLFF.

V and J are TRBV4-3 and TRBJ2-7, with TRBD2 identical over 8 bases. The V segment lost 0 bases and the J segment 2 bases; nucleotides outside the gene matches: 6. Germline CDR1 LGHNA, CDR2 YSLEER. CDR3 length equals 16 residues. Written as DNA, the CDR3 is TGCGCCAGCAGCCAAGACGCGGGAGGTTTGCCCTACGAGCAGTACTTC. Its protein is CASSQDAGGLPYEQYF.

The J gene is TRBJ1-1, the V gene TRBV6-5, with 9 bases aligning to TRBD1. CDR3 length: 14 amino acids. Per germline, CDR1 MNHEY and CDR2 SVGAGI. The V gene end was trimmed by 2 bases and the J gene end by 6 bases; junction bases not matched to a gene: 4. The chain's CDR3 is CASSYGTGLAEAFF. CDR3 DNA: TGTGCCAGCAGTTACGGGACAGGGCTTGCTGAAGCTTTCTTT.

The rearrangement joins TRBV21-1 to TRBJ1-2; the table's TRBD1 call for D was not verified on the DNA. TRBV21-1 is recorded as a pseudogene. There are 16 residues in the CDR3. The CDR3 loop reads CASSPLTGEVPYGYTF. As DNA, the CDR3 is TGTGCCAGCAGCCCCCTTACAGGAGAGGTGCCCTATGGCTACACCTTC.

V gene TRBV29-1 combines with J gene TRBJ1-2; 9 nucleotides match TRBD1. V dropped 6 bases and J dropped 6; count of bases not matched to a gene: 5. The CDR3 spans 12 residues. Germline CDR1 and CDR2: SQVTM and ANQGSEA. The CDR3 spells CSVGQGQDGYTF. CDR3 sequence (DNA): TGCAGCGTCGGACAGGGGCAGGATGGCTACACCTTC.

The V and J genes are TRBV4-1 and TRBJ1-5; possible D gene TRBD1, 6 bases. The CDR3 has 14 residues. CDR1 is MGHRA and CDR2 is YSYEKL in the germline V gene. Trimming removed 2 bases at V and 6 bases at J, with 11 bases between. The CDR3 DNA follows: TGCGCCAGCAGCCAAACAGGGTTGTCTCAGCCCCAGCATTTT. Amino acids: CASSQTGLSQPQHF.

This clone is a singleton in its sample. V is TRBV18 and J is TRBJ2-5; 8 bases fit TRBD2. Germline V gives CDR1 KGHSH, CDR2 LQKENI. V was clipped by 4 bases and J by 4 bases; unmatched bases: 14. This CDR3 is 17 amino acids long. In DNA form, the CDR3 reads TGTGCCAGCTCACAACCGGGACTAGGGTCTCAGGGAGAGACCCAGTACTTC. Translating gives CASSQPGLGSQGETQYF.

The CDR3 sequence is CASSQEIGTSGKGETQYF. DNA for the CDR3: TGCGCCAGCAGCCAAGAGATTGGGACTAGCGGGAAGGGTGAGACCCAGTACTTC. The rearrangement uses TRBV4-3 and TRBJ2-5; 13 bases agree with TRBD2. This CDR3 contains 18 residues. Trimming cost V 0 bases and J 5 bases; bases outside gene matches: 9. From germline, CDR1 is LGHNA and CDR2 YSLEER.

This sequence joins TRBV19 and TRBJ1-2; D ambiguous. Looked up from germline, CDR1 is LNHDA and CDR2 is SQIVND (reference sequence). The CDR3 is made up of 11 amino acids. V lost 3 bases and J 14 bases, leaving 13 bases between the germline ends. The CDR3 nucleotides are TGTGCCAGTAGTATTAGTGGCGAGGAGACCTTC. It is translated as CASSISGEETF.

The chain links TRBV7-9 to TRBJ2-7; possibly TRBD1 for D (5 bases). There are 12 residues in the CDR3. Trimming shortened V by 5 bases and J by 13 bases, and 18 bases separated the two germline ends. Germline CDR1 reads SEHNR; CDR2 reads FQNEAQ (reference sequence). DNA of the CDR3: TGTGCCAGCAGCCCCCCTCGGGCAGGGCTATACTTC. Its protein is CASSPPRAGLYF. Variable domain in full (rest from reference TRBV7-9 and TRBJ2-7): DTGVSQNPRHKITKRGQNVTFRCDPISEHNRLYWYRQTLGQGPEFLTYFQNEAQLEKSRLLSDRFSAERPKGSFSTLEIQRTEQGDSAMYLCASSPPRAGLYFGPGTRLTVT.

In its sample, this clone was seen once. The rearrangement joins TRBV9 to TRBJ2-2; D gene uncertain. CDR1 and CDR2 from the germline V gene are SGDLS and YYNGEE. The V end was cut by 0 bases, the J end by 1 base, with 7 bases between. The CDR3 runs 15 residues. The CDR3 sequence is CASSVVAENTGELFF. CDR3 bases: TGTGCCAGCAGCGTAGTGGCAGAGAACACCGGGGAGCTGTTTTTT.

The rearrangement joins TRBV5-6 to TRBJ2-1, with 10 nucleotides matching TRBD2. The CDR3 has 18 residues. V was clipped by 3 bases and J by 0 bases; unmatched bases: 9. The germline gives CDR1 SGHDT, CDR2 YYEEEE. The CDR3 protein is CASSSSSGTSVSYNEQFF. CDR3 coding DNA: TGTGCCAGCAGCTCGAGCTCCGGGACTAGCGTCTCCTACAATGAGCAGTTCTTC. Variable domain in full (rest from reference TRBV5-6 and TRBJ2-1): DAGVTQSPTHLIKTRGQQVTLRCSPKSGHDTVSWYQQALGQGPQFIFQYYEEEERQRGNFPDRFSGHQFPNYSSELNVNALLLGDSALYLCASSSSSGTSVSYNEQFFGPGTRLTVL.

This chain joins TRBV7-6 and TRBJ2-7; 7 bases agree with TRBD1. The germline V gene has CDR1 SGHVS and CDR2 FNYEAQ. V trimming: 2 bases; J trimming: 9 bases; junction bases outside the gene matches: 4. The CDR3 consists of 12 residues. CDR3 in DNA: TGTGCCAGCAGCTTATTTCGGACAGGGCAGTACTTC. As protein: CASSLFRTGQYF.

In this sample, this clone turned up a few times. This chain joins TRBV7-9 and TRBJ2-1; perhaps TRBD2 as D (5 bases). CDR1 SEHNR and CDR2 FQNEAQ come from the germline V gene (reference sequence). The V gene lost 3 bases and the J gene lost 4 bases, with 7 bases spanning the gap. The CDR3 totals 13 residues. The CDR3 reads CASSFSAYNEQFF. The CDR3 DNA is TGTGCCAGCAGCTTTAGCGCTTACAATGAGCAGTTCTTC.

In DNA, the CDR3 is TGTGCCAGCAGTCCTTATCGGACAGGTCTCGACGAGCAGTACTTC. Its translation: CASSPYRTGLDEQYF. The rearrangement uses TRBV6-1 and TRBJ2-7; 7 bases align to TRBD1. The V gene's germline CDR1 is MNHNS and CDR2 SASEGT. The CDR3 covers 15 residues. V gave up 5 bases and J gave up 5 bases; unmatched junction bases: 12.

The count of this clone is one. This chain connects TRBV9 to TRBJ2-1; TRBD1 agrees at 12 bases. The J segment lost 3 bases and the V segment lost 4 bases, leaving 5 bases of the junction unmatched. Germline CDR1 SGDLS, CDR2 YYNGEE. The length of the CDR3 is 16 residues. The DNA of the CDR3 is TGTGCCAGCAGCTATGGGACAGGGGGCTTCTACAATGAGCAGTTCTTC. Amino acid sequence: CASSYGTGGFYNEQFF.

Concerning this clone itself: The junction differs from germline at one of its ends, possibly a read error. The chain recombines TRBV4-3 with TRBJ2-3, with D possibly TRBD2 on 7 matching bases. This CDR3 spans 16 amino acids. CDR1 is LGHNA and CDR2 is YSLEER in the germline V gene. This CDR3 reads CASSQDLRGGADTQYF. The CDR3 bases are TGCGCCAGCAGCCAAGATTTGAGGGGGGGAGCAGACACGCAGTATTTT.

The chain combines TRBV6-1 with TRBJ1-2; possibly TRBD1 for D (6 bases). V lost 4 bases, J lost 2 bases, and 14 bases lay in between. CDR3 length equals 15 residues. The germline gives CDR1 MNHNS, CDR2 SASEGT. CDR3 residues: CASSAMAGANYGYTF. CDR3 bases: TGTGCCAGCAGTGCAATGGCAGGGGCCAACTATGGCTACACCTTC.

The chain joins TRBV30 to TRBJ1-1; D is undetermined. The CDR3 length is 11 residues. V lost 4 bases to trimming and J lost 3 bases, with 6 bases between them. The V gene's germline CDR1 is GTSNPN and CDR2 SVGIG (reference sequence). The CDR3 nucleotides are TGTGCCTGGATTGAGGACACTGAAGCTTTCTTT. Translation gives CAWIEDTEAFF.

The chain links TRBV7-9 to TRBJ2-2, with a possible D match to TRBD2 (6 bases). The CDR3 consists of 15 residues. V lost 4 bases, J lost 5 bases, and 14 bases lay in between. Germline CDR1 is SEHNR and CDR2 is FQNEAQ (reference sequence). As DNA, the CDR3 is TGTGCCAGCAGCTGGGACTCCCCCGTTACCGGGGAGCTGTTTTTT. The encoded protein is CASSWDSPVTGELFF.